This T cell receptor (beta chain) was sequenced during a study of OX40 agonist ivuxolimab in advanced cancers. Study as a whole: In this cohort, patients received ivuxolimab, an agonistic anti-OX40 (CD134) antibody.

Generated by immunoSEQ multiplex PCR, the TCRdb table keeps only in-frame clones and is missing some. This sample carries approximately 94,000 clones, around 84% of them seen once, and the ten largest clones take around 1.1%. Between the trimmed V and J ends, which lost 2 bases and 4 bases, there was a span of 12 bases. Germline V lookup: CDR1 MNHNY, CDR2 SVGAGI (reference sequence). This CDR3 region has 14 residues. Sequenced material: CD4+ or CD8+ T cells sorted from blood, taken in a trial of the OX40 agonist ivuxolimab. This receptor was identified in an adult with an advanced solid tumor such as melanoma, head and neck, liver or kidney cancer. The rearrangement links TRBV6-6 to TRBJ2-7; tentative D call: TRBD1 (6 bases). This chain's CDR3 is CASSYGRQAYEQYV. The DNA for the CDR3 is TGTGCCAGCAGTTACGGCCGACAGGCTTACGAGCAGTACGTC.